The 16 T cell receptor beta chains given below trace back to one sample, sequenced in a study of STAT5B mutations in CD4+ large granular lymphocyte leukemia. Sequencing was performed with immunoSEQ multiplex PCR; in TCRdb, only in-frame clones are kept and a portion is missing. The data show approximately 20,000 clones, around 84% seen once. The sequencing input was CD4+ T cells from blood buffy coats. These receptors were collected from a human donor in good health.

This clone was picked up a small number of times. This chain uses TRBV7-2 with TRBJ2-7; a weak D match, TRBD2 (5 bases). Germline V gene data show CDR1 as SGHTA and CDR2 as FQGNSA. With 3 bases removed from V and 3 bases from J, the gap between germline ends came to 15 bases. The CDR3 extends over 15 amino acids. As DNA, the CDR3 is TGTGCCAGCAGCTTGGTCAGTAGCGAAGTCTACGAGCAGTACTTC. Translating it yields CASSLVSSEVYEQYF.

This chain connects TRBV7-8 to TRBJ1-2, with TRBD1 matching over 7 bases. Germline CDR1 and CDR2: SGHVS and FQNEAQ. Trimming cost V 5 bases and J 2 bases; bases outside gene matches: 2. The CDR3 sequence is 13 residues long. Here the CDR3 DNA reads TGTGCCAGCAGCCAGGGGGGAAACTATGGCTACACCTTC. Translation: CASSQGGNYGYTF.

This chain joins TRBV12-5 and TRBJ1-5, with D possibly TRBD1 on 5 matching bases. Deletions cut 7 bases from V and 8 bases from J, with 18 bases between. Germline V gene data show CDR1 as LGHNT and CDR2 as FRNRAP. This CDR3 spans 14 amino acids. CDR3 sequence: CASVGGLGGEPQHF. In nucleotides, the CDR3 is TGTGCTAGTGTCGGGGGGTTGGGAGGGGAGCCCCAGCATTTT.

The chain couples TRBV18 to TRBJ1-1; 9 bases map to TRBD1. There are 13 residues in the CDR3. CDR1 and CDR2 from the germline V gene are KGHSH and LQKENI. The V gene end was trimmed by 5 bases and the J gene end by 7 bases; junction bases not matched to a gene: 5. The CDR3 here is CASSKTGGYEAFF. The CDR3 DNA sequence: TGTGCCAGCTCAAAGACAGGGGGATATGAAGCTTTCTTT.

This clone appeared once. The rearrangement uses TRBV7-2 and TRBJ2-3; D remains ambiguous. CDR3 size: 16 residues. The V end lost 1 base, the J end lost 0 bases, and 11 bases lay between the germline ends. In germline, CDR1 is SGHTA, CDR2 FQGNSA. In nucleotides, the CDR3 is TGTGCCAGCAGCTTAGTCGGAATTACTAGCACAGATACGCAGTATTTT. It encodes CASSLVGITSTDTQYF.

The V call is TRBV30, the J call TRBJ1-2; no clear D gene. Germline V lookup: CDR1 GTSNPN, CDR2 SVGIG (reference sequence). There are 12 residues in the CDR3. Between the trimmed V and J ends, which lost 2 bases and 8 bases, there was a span of 12 bases. The CDR3, as DNA: TGTGCCTGGAGTCAAGGAGGTGAGGGCTACACCTTC. Encoded protein: CAWSQGGEGYTF.

The chain employs TRBV27 and TRBJ1-1; no definite D call. V was trimmed by 5 bases and J by 1 base, leaving 8 bases between them. In germline, CDR1 is MNHEY, CDR2 SMNVEV (reference sequence). The CDR3 sequence is 13 residues long. CDR3 sequence: CASSALENTEAFF. The CDR3 bases are TGTGCCAGCAGTGCCTTAGAGAACACTGAAGCTTTCTTT.

The chain has TRBV5-6 and TRBJ1-1; D perhaps matches TRBD1 (5 bases). The CDR3 sequence is 15 residues long. Germline CDR1 SGHDT, CDR2 YYEEEE. The V and J ends lost 0 bases and 2 bases respectively, with 11 bases between them. CDR3 sequence: CASSLGGARNTEAFF. In nucleotides, the CDR3 is TGTGCCAGCAGCTTGGGCGGGGCACGTAACACTGAAGCTTTCTTT.

This sequence joins TRBV10-2 and TRBJ2-7, with a possible D match to TRBD2 (6 bases). Germline loops: CDR1 WSHSY, CDR2 SAAADI. V lost 6 bases to trimming and J lost 0 bases, with 9 bases between them. This CDR3 has 13 residues. The chain's CDR3 is CASRPSASYEQYF. The CDR3 bases are TGCGCCAGCAGACCTAGCGCCTCCTACGAGCAGTACTTC.

This chain uses TRBV6-6 with TRBJ2-1, with 9 bases identical to TRBD2. Per the germline V gene, CDR1 is MNHNY and CDR2 is SVGAGI (reference sequence). The CDR3 is made up of 14 amino acids. The J segment lost 8 bases and the V segment lost 7 bases, leaving 9 bases of the junction unmatched. Written as DNA, the CDR3 is TGTGCCAGCATGCGGGAGGGCCGATTTGATGAGCAGTTCTTC. Translating it yields CASMREGRFDEQFF.

This chain joins TRBV7-6 and TRBJ2-2; 13 bases align to TRBD2. Germline lookup yields CDR1 SGHVS and CDR2 FNYEAQ. This CDR3 has 19 amino acids. The junction had 10 bases not matched to a gene; V was cut back by 1 base and J by 5 bases. The DNA of the CDR3 is TGTGCCAGCAGCTTAGGGTATGGACTAGCGGGAGAGAGGACCGGGGAGCTGTTTTTT. Translating gives CASSLGYGLAGERTGELFF.

The J gene is TRBJ2-1, the V gene TRBV7-9; 9 positions match TRBD1. Germline CDR1 SEHNR, CDR2 FQNEAQ (reference sequence). J gave up 8 bases and V 3 bases, and 11 bases lay outside the gene matches. This CDR3 has 16 residues. This chain's CDR3 is CASSFTGTGKFDEQFF. CDR3 bases: TGTGCCAGCAGCTTTACCGGGACAGGGAAGTTCGATGAGCAGTTCTTC.

This chain connects TRBV19 to TRBJ2-7; D gene ambiguous. This CDR3 spans 14 amino acids. Germline loops: CDR1 LNHDA, CDR2 SQIVND (reference sequence). Trimming removed 1 base from V and 3 bases from J, with 10 bases in between. The CDR3 region has the DNA TGTGCCAGTAGTATAGGCTCAAGGGACTACGAGCAGTACTTC. Amino acids: CASSIGSRDYEQYF.

The chain has TRBV7-8 and TRBJ2-7; TRBD2 might be the D (5 bases). Trimming removed 6 bases at V and 5 bases at J, with 17 bases between. Germline CDR1 reads SGHVS; CDR2 reads FQNEAQ. This CDR3 is 14 amino acids long. The CDR3 nucleotides read TGTGCCAGCAGAAAAGCGGCGGGCCCCCACGAGCAGTACTTC. Translating gives CASRKAAGPHEQYF. The whole variable domain, remainder taken from reference TRBV7-8 and TRBJ2-7, is GAGVSQSPRYKVAKRGQDVALRCDPISGHVSLFWYQQALGQGPEFLTYFQNEAQLDKSGLPSDRFFAERPEGSVSTLKIQRTQQEDSAVYLCASRKAAGPHEQYFGPGTRLTVT.

The J gene is TRBJ1-2, the V gene TRBV29-1, with D uncertain. Germline loops: CDR1 SQVTM, CDR2 ANQGSEA. Trimming cost V 4 bases and J 11 bases, with 17 bases left between them. CDR3 length: 12 amino acids. CDR3 amino acids: CSVGVTPSWYTF. In nucleotides, the CDR3 is TGCAGCGTTGGGGTGACGCCCAGTTGGTACACCTTC.

The V gene is TRBV10-3, the J gene TRBJ2-7, with TRBD2 matching over 8 bases. Germline V gene sequence: CDR1 ENHRY, CDR2 SYGVKD. The length of the CDR3 is 13 residues. J was trimmed by 6 bases and V by 8 bases; bases with no gene match: 9. The CDR3 DNA reads as TGTGCCATCCGGGGGGGGGAAGGCCGCGAGCAGTACTTC. It encodes CAIRGGEGREQYF.